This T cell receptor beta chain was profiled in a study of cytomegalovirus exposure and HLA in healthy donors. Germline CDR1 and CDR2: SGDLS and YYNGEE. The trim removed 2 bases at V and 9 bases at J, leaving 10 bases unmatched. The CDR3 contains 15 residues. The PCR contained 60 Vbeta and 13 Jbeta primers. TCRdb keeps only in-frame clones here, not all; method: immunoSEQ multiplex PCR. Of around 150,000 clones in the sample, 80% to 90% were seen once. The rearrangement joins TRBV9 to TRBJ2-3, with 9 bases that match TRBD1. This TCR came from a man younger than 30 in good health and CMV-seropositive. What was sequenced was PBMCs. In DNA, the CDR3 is TGTGCCAGCAGCGTGCTCGGGACAGGGTTATCGACGCAGTATTTT. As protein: CASSVLGTGLSTQYF.